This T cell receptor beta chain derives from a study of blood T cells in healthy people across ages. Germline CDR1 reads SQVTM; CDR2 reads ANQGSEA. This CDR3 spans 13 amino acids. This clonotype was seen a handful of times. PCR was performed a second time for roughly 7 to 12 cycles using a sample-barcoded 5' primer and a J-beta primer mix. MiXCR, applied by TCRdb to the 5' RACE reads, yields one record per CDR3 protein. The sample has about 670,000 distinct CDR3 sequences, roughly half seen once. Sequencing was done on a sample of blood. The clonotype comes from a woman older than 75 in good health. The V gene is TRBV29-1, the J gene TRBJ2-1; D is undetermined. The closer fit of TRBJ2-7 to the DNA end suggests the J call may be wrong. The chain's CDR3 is CSVARANNNEQYF. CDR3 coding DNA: TGCAGCGTTGCCCGGGCCAACAACAATGAGCAGTACTTC.